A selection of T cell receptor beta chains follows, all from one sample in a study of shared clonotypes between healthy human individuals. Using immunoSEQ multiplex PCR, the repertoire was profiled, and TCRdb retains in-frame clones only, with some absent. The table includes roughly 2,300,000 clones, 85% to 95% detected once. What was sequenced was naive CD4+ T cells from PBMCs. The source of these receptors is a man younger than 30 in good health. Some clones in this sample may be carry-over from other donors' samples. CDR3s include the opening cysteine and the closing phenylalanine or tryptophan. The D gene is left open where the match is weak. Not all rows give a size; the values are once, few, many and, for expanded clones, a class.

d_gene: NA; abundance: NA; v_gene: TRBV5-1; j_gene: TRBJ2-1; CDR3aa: CATKGEDNYNEQFF; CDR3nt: TGCGCCACAAAGGGGGAGGACAACTACAATGAGCAGTTCTTC
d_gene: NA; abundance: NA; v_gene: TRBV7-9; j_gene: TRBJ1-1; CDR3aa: CASSPTGTPNTEAFF; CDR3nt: TGTGCCAGCAGTCCGACCGGGACACCGAACACTGAAGCTTTCTTT
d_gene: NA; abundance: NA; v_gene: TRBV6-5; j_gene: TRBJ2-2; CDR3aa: CASKTGTDTGELFF; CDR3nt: TGTGCCAGCAAAACAGGGACGGACACCGGGGAGCTGTTTTTT
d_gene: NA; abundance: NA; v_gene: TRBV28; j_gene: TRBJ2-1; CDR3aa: CASALSSYNEQFF; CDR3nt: TGTGCCTCAGCGCTAAGCTCCTACAATGAGCAGTTCTTC
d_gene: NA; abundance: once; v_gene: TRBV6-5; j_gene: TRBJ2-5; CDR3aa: CASSYSLGVRETQYF; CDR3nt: TGTGCCAGCAGTTACTCTCTGGGGGTCCGAGAGACCCAGTACTTC
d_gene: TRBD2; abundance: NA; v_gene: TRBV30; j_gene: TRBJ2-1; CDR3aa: CAWSVRLAGAGYNEQFF; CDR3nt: TGTGCCTGGAGTGTACGTCTAGCGGGAGCTGGCTACAATGAGCAGTTCTTC
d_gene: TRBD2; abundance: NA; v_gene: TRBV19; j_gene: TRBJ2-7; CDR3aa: CASSIFGTSASYEQYF; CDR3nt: TGTGCCAGTAGTATTTTCGGGACTAGCGCTTCATACGAGCAGTACTTC
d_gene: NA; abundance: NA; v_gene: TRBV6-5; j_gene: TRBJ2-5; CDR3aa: CASSSYRVQETQYF; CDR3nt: TGTGCCAGCAGTTCATACAGGGTCCAAGAGACCCAGTACTTC
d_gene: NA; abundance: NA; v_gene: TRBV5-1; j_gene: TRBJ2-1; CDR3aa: CASQGLYSYNEQFF; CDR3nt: TGCGCCAGCCAGGGACTTTACTCCTACAATGAGCAGTTCTTC
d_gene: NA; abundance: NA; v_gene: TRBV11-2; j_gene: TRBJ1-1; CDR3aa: CASSLVLRDTEAFF; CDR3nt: TGTGCCAGCAGCTTAGTCCTCAGGGACACTGAAGCTTTCTTT
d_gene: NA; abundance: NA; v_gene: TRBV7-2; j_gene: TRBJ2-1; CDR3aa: CASSSGYNEQFF; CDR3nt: TGTGCCAGCAGTTCAGGCTACAATGAGCAGTTCTTC
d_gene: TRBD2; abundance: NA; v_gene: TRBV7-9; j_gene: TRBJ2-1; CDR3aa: CASSLTPSGRYNEQFF; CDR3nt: TGTGCCAGCAGCTTAACTCCTAGCGGGAGATACAATGAGCAGTTCTTC
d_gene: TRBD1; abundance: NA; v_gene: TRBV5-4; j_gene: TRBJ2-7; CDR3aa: CASSLPGTGSYEQYF; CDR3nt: TGTGCCAGCAGCTTGCCAGGGACAGGGTCCTACGAGCAGTACTTC
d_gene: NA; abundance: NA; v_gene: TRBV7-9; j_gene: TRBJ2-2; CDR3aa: CASSLVLTSGNAGELFF; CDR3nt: TGTGCCAGCAGCTTAGTACTGACTAGTGGGAACGCCGGGGAGCTGTTTTTT
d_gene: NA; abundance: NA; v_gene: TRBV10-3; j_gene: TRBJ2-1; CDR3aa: CAIGTGSPYNEQFF; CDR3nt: TGTGCCATCGGGACGGGATCCCCTTACAATGAGCAGTTCTTC
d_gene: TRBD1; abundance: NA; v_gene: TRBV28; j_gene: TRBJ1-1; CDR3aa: CASSDRERPPLNTEAFF; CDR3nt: TGTGCCAGCAGTGACAGGGAAAGGCCCCCCCTGAACACTGAAGCTTTCTTT
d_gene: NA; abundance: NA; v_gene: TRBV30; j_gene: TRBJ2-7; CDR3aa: CAWSPSYEQYF; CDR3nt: TGTGCCTGGAGCCCCTCCTACGAGCAGTACTTC
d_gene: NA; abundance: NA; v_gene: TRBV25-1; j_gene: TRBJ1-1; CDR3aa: CASSDPEGGNTEAFF; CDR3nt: TGTGCCAGCAGTGATCCCGAGGGGGGGAACACTGAAGCTTTCTTT
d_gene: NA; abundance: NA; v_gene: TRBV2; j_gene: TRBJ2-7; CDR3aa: CASRNLRGRGEQYF; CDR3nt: TGTGCCAGCAGGAACCTCCGAGGCCGCGGCGAGCAGTACTTC
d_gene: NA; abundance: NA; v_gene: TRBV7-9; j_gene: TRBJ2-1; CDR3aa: CASSLGATSYNEQFF; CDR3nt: TGTGCCAGCAGCCTGGGGGCCACCTCCTACAATGAGCAGTTCTTC
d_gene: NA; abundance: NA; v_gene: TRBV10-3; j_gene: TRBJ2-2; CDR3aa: CAIQKAPPNTGELFF; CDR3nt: TGTGCCATCCAGAAGGCTCCTCCGAACACCGGGGAGCTGTTTTTT
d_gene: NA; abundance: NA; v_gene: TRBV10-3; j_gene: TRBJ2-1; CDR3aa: CAISRGELPNEQFF; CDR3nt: TGTGCCATCAGTCGAGGGGAGCTCCCCAATGAGCAGTTCTTC
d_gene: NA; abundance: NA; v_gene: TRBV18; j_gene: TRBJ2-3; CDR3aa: CASSTADTQYF; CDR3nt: TGTGCCAGCTCGACCGCAGATACGCAGTATTTT
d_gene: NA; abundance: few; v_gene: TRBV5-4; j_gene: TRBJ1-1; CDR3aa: CASSLRGSTEAFF; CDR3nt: TGTGCCAGCAGCTTGAGAGGGTCCACTGAAGCTTTCTTT
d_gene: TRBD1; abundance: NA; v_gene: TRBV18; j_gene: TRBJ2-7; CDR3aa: CASSSNRQGTWEQYF; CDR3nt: TGTGCCAGCTCATCGAATAGACAGGGTACGTGGGAGCAGTACTTC
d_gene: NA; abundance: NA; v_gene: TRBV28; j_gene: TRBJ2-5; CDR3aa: CASSSQETQYF; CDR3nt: TGTGCCAGCAGCTCCCAAGAGACCCAGTACTTC
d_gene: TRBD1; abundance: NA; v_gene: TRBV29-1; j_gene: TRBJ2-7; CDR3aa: CSVEGATGTGGDEQYF; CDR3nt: TGCAGCGTTGAGGGGGCAACCGGGACAGGGGGCGACGAGCAGTACTTC
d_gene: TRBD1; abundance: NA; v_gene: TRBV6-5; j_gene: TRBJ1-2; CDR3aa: CASSYDRGYGYTF; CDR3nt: TGTGCCAGCAGTTACGACAGGGGGTATGGCTACACCTTC
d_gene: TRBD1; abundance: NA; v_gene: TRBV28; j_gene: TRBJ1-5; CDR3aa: CASCLGTGERQPQHF; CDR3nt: TGTGCCAGCTGTCTCGGGACAGGGGAACGGCAGCCCCAGCATTTT
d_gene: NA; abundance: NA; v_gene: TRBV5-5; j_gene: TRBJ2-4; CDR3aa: CASSPDPLLAKNIQYF; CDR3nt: TGTGCCAGCAGCCCCGACCCTTTGTTAGCCAAAAACATTCAGTACTTC
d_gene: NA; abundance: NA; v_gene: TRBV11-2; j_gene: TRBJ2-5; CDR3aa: CASSLDRWRETQYF; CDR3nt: TGTGCCAGCAGCTTAGATAGGTGGCGGGAGACCCAGTACTTC
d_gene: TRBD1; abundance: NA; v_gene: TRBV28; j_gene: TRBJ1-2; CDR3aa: CASETTGGLSGYTF; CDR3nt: TGTGCCAGCGAAACAACAGGGGGCCTTTCCGGCTACACCTTC
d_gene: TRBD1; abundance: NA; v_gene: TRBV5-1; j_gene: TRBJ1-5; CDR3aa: CASSATGDQPQHF; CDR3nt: TGCGCCAGCAGCGCGACAGGGGATCAGCCCCAGCATTTT
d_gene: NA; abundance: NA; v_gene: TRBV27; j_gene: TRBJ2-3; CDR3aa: CASSLGLETDTQYF; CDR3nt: TGTGCCAGCAGTCTCGGACTTGAAACAGATACGCAGTATTTT
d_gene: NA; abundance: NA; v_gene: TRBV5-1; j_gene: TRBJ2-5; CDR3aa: CASRGSTTGETQYF; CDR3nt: TGCGCCAGCAGAGGTAGCACCACCGGGGAGACCCAGTACTTC
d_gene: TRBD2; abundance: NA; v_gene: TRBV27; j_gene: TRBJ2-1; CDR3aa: CASSYGTSGRYNEQFF; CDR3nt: TGTGCCAGCAGTTATGGGACTAGCGGGAGGTACAATGAGCAGTTCTTC
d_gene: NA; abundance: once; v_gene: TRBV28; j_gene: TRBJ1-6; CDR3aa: CASSLAGIGSPLHF; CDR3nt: TGTGCCAGCAGTTTGGCAGGGATCGGCTCACCCCTCCACTTT
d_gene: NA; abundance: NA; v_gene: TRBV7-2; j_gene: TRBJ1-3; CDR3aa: CASSPFPPAVSGNTIYF; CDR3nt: TGTGCCAGCAGCCCTTTCCCACCGGCTGTCTCTGGAAACACCATATATTTT
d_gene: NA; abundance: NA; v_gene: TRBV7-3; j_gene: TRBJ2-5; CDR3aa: CASSSGTSETQYF; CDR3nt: TGTGCCAGCAGCTCAGGGACATCAGAGACCCAGTACTTC
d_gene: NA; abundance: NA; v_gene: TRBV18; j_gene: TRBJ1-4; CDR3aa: CASSKTGWGEKLFF; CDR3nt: TGTGCCAGCTCAAAAACAGGGTGGGGTGAAAAACTGTTTTTT
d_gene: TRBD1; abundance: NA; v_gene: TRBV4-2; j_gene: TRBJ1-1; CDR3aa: CASSQPQGGTEAFF; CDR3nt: TGTGCCAGCAGCCAACCACAGGGGGGGACTGAAGCTTTCTTT
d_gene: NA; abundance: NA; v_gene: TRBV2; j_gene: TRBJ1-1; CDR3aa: CASSEALEGRGRTEAFF; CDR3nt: TGTGCCAGCAGTGAAGCGTTGGAGGGTAGGGGCAGGACTGAAGCTTTCTTT
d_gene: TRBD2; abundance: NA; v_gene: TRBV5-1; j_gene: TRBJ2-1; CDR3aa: CASSPTSGRSYNEQFF; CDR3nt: TGCGCCAGCAGCCCAACTAGCGGGAGGTCTTACAATGAGCAGTTCTTC
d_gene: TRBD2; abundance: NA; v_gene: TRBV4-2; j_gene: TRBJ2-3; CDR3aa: CASSSRPFSGTSTDTQYF; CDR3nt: TGTGCCAGCAGCTCCCGCCCTTTTAGCGGGACTAGCACAGATACGCAGTATTTT
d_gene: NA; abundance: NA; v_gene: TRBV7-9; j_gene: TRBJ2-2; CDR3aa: CASSSGPNTGELFF; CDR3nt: TGTGCCAGCAGCTCGGGACCGAACACCGGGGAGCTGTTTTTT
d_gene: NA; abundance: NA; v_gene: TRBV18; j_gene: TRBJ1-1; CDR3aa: CASSIRGTEAFF; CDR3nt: TGTGCCAGCTCAATCCGAGGCACTGAAGCTTTCTTT